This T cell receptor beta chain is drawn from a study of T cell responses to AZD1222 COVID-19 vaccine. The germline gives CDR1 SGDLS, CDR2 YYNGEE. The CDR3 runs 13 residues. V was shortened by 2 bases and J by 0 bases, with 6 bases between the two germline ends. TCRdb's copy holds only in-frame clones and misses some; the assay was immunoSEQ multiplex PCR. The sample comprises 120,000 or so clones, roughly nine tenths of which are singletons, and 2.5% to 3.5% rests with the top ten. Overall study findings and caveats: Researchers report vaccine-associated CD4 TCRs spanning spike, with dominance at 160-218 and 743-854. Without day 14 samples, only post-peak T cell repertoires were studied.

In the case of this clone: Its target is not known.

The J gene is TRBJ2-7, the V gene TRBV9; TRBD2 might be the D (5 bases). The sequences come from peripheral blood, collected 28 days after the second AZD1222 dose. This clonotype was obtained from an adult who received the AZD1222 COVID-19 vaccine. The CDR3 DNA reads TGTGCCAGCAGCGTGGGAGTCTCCTACGAGCAGTACTTC. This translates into CASSVGVSYEQYF. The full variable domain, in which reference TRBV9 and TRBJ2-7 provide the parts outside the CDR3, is DSGVTQTPKHLITATGQRVTLRCSPRSGDLSVYWYQQSLDQGLQFLIQYYNGEERAKGNILERFSAQQFPDLHSELNLSSLELGDSALYFCASSVGVSYEQYFGPGTRLTVT.